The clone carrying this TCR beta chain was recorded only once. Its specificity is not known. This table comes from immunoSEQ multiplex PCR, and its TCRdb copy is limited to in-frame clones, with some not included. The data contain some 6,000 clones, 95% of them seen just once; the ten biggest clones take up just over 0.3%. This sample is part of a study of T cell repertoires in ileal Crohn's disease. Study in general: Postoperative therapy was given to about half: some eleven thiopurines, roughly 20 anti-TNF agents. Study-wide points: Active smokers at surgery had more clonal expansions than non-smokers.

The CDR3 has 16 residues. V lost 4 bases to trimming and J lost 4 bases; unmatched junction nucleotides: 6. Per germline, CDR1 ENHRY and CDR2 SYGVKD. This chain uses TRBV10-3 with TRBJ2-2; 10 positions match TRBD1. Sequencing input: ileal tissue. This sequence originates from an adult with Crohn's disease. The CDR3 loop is CAISAGTGAGTGELFF. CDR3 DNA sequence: TGTGCCATCAGTGCTGGGACAGGGGCGGGCACCGGGGAGCTGTTTTTT.